This TCR beta chain was captured by sequencing in a study of blood T cell repertoires in COVID-19. Background on the study: T cells, B-cell-depleted T cells, or PBMCs provided the cDNA or gDNA that served as material.

Germline values: CDR1 SNHLY, CDR2 FYNNEI. The CDR3 totals 12 residues. The germline V and J ends were trimmed by 8 bases and 4 bases, with 9 bases remaining between them. Data came from immunoSEQ multiplex PCR; TCRdb stores just in-frame clones and leaves some out. The sample holds 120,000 to 150,000 clones, under 80% seen once. Sequenced sample: peripheral blood. The chain couples TRBV2 to TRBJ2-1, with D possibly matching TRBD1 (6 bases). The clonotype comes from a man aged 55 to 69 with acute or convalescent COVID-19. The DNA for the CDR3 is TGTGCCAGCGGTCAGGGGTACAATGAGCAGTTCTTC. This translates into CASGQGYNEQFF.